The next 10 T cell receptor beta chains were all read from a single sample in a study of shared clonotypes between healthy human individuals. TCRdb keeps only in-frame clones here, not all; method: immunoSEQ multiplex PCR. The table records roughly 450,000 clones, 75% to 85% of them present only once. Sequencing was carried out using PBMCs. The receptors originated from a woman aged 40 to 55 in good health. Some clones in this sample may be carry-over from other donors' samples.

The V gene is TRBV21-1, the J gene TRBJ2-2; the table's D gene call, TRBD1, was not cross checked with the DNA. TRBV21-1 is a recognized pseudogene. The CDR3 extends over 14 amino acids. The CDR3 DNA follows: TGTGCCAGCAGTAACCAGGGGATCACCGGGGAGCTGTTTTTT. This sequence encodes CASSNQGITGELFF.

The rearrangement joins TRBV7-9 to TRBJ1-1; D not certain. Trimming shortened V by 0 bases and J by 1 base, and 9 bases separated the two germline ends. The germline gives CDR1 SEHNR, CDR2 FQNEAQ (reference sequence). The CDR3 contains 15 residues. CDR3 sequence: CASSLANLGNTEAFF. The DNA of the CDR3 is TGTGCCAGCAGCTTAGCGAACCTGGGGAACACTGAAGCTTTCTTT.

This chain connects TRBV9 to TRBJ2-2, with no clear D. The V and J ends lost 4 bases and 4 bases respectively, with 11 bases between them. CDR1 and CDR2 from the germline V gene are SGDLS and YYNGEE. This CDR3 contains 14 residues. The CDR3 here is CASSPRTPTGELFF. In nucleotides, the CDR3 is TGTGCCAGCAGCCCCCGGACCCCCACCGGGGAGCTGTTTTTT.

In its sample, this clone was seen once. CDR3 nucleotide sequence: TGTGCCAGCAGTTTAAGACTAGCGGGAGGCTTAGCAGATACGCAGTATTTT. This gives the protein CASSLRLAGGLADTQYF. The rearrangement uses TRBV28 and TRBJ2-3, with 13 bases fitting TRBD2. V lost 2 bases and J lost 4; bases outside the gene matches: 6. From germline, CDR1 is MDHEN and CDR2 SYDVKM. CDR3 size: 17 residues.

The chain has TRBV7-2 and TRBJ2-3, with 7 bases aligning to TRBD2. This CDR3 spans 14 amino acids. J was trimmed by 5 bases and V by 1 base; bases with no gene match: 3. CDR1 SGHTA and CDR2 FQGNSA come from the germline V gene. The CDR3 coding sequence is TGTGCCAGCAGCTTAGGCGGGAGCGGAGATACGCAGTATTTT. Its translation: CASSLGGSGDTQYF.

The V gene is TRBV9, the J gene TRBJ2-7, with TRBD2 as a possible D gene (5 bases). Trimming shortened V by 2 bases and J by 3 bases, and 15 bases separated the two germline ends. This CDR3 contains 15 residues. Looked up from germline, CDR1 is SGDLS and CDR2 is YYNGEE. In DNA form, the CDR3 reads TGTGCCAGCAGCGTTAGGACGGCAGCGGTCTACGAGCAGTACTTC. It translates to CASSVRTAAVYEQYF.

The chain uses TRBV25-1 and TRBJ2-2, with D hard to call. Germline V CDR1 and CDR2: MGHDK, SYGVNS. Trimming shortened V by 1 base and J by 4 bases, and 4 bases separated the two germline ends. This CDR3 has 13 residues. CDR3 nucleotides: TGTGCCAGCAGTGAATGGGCCACCGGGGAGCTGTTTTTT. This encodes CASSEWATGELFF. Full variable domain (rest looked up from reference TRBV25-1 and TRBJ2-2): EADIYQTPRYLVIGTGKKITLECSQTMGHDKMYWYQQDPGMELHLIHYSYGVNSTEKGDLSSESTVSRIRTEHFPLTLESARPSHTSQYLCASSEWATGELFFGEGSRLTVL.

The CDR3 DNA follows: TGTGCCAGCTCACCACGCGCGGGGCACACAGATACGCAGTATTTT. Translating it yields CASSPRAGHTDTQYF. The genes are TRBV18 and TRBJ2-3; perhaps TRBD2 as D (6 bases). The CDR3 totals 15 residues. Germline V gene sequence: CDR1 KGHSH, CDR2 LQKENI. The germline V and J ends were trimmed by 1 base and 2 bases, with 10 bases remaining between them.

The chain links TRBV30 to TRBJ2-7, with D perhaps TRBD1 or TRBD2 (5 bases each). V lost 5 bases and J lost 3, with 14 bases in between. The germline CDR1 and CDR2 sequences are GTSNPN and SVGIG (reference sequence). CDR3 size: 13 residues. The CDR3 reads CAWSRDRDYEQYF. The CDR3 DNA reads TGTGCCTGGTCTCGGGACCGAGACTACGAGCAGTACTTC.

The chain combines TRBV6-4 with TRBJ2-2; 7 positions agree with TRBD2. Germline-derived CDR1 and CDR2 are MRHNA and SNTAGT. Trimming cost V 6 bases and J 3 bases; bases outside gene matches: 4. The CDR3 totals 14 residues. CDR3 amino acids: CASRAGDDTGELFF. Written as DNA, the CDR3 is TGTGCCAGCAGGGCGGGAGATGACACCGGGGAGCTGTTTTTT.